This T cell receptor beta chain is from a study of control samples from healthy donors and cancer patients. In germline, CDR1 is LGHDT, CDR2 YNNKEL (reference sequence). V was pared by 1 base and J by 5 bases, with 17 bases between. The CDR3 is 16 amino acids. Here immunoSEQ multiplex PCR was the method, and the copy in TCRdb shows in-frame clones only, minus some. The data contain over 55,000 clones, less than 95% of them seen just once; the ten biggest clones take up around 0.9%. Sequencing used PBMCs. The sequence was collected from a man aged 25 to 40 with colorectal cancer. The chain carries TRBV3-1 (or the pseudogene TRBV3-2) and TRBJ1-2; a possible D gene is TRBD1 (6 bases). The CDR3 sequence: CASSQVLQGGRYGYTF. CDR3 nucleotide sequence: TGTGCCAGCAGCCAAGTTCTACAGGGAGGGAGATATGGCTACACCTTC.